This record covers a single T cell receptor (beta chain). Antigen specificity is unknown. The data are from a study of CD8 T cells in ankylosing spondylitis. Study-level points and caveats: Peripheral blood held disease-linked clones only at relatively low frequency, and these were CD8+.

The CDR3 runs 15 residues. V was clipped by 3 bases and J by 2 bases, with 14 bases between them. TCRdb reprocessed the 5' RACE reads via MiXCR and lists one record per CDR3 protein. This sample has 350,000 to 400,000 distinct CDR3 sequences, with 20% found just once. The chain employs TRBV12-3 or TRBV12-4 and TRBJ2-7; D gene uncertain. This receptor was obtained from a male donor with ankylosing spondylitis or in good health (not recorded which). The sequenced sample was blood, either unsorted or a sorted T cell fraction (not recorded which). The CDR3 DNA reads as TGTGCCAGCAGTTTCGTCCCGGGCCCCACCTACGAGCAGTACTTC. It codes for CASSFVPGPTYEQYF.